Sequencing of this TCR beta chain was carried out in a study of CD8+CD57+ T cells in acquired aplastic anemia. Investigators profiled TCR beta VDJ and CDR3 from genomic DNA template. TCRdb re-derived calls from the reads in MiXCR, one entry per CDR3 protein. The sample records about 180,000 distinct CDR3 sequences, nearly 65% being singletons. This clonotype was seen repeatedly, ten times or more. CDR3 length: 14 amino acids. CDR1 is SNHLY, CDR2 FYNNEI, per germline. V gave up 6 bases and J gave up 4 bases; unmatched junction bases: 8. Whoever was chosen for sequencing had shown CD8+CD57+ cell expansion by flow cytometry. The cohort consisted entirely of patients having severe acquired aplastic anemia.

The rearrangement uses TRBV2 and TRBJ1-2; 7 nucleotides agree with TRBD1. The material sequenced was sorted CD4+, CD8+, or CD8+CD57+ T cells (not recorded which) from PBMCs. This clonotype originated in a human donor with aplastic anemia. This CDR3 is CASSSRDRVYGYTF. The DNA of the CDR3 is TGTGCCAGCAGCTCCCGGGACAGAGTCTATGGCTACACCTTC. Based on the CDR3 plus reference TRBV2 and TRBJ1-2, the full variable domain is EPEVTQTPSHQVTQMGQEVILRCVPISNHLYFYWYRQILGQKVEFLVSFYNNEISEKSEIFDDQFSVERPDGSNFTLKIRSTKLEDSAMYFCASSSRDRVYGYTFGSGTRLTVV.